This TCR beta chain was recovered during a study of CD8+CD57+ T cells in acquired aplastic anemia. About the study: Quantities of DNA derived from sorted CD4+ and CD8+ cells averaged roughly 3 ug. Study-wide points: Patients and controls were not found to differ significantly in CD8+ Simpson's diversity.

On this clonotype: Its target is unknown.

Trimming removed 10 bases from V and 7 bases from J, with 17 bases in between. In germline, CDR1 is ENHRY, CDR2 SYGVKD. The CDR3 runs 12 residues. The template for TCR beta VDJ and CDR3 sequence profiling was genomic DNA. TCRdb itself ran the reads through MiXCR, one entry per CDR3 protein. The sample records about 470,000 distinct CDR3 sequences, about a third being singletons. For sequencing, patients were chosen who had shown expansion of CD8+CD57+ cells by flow cytometry. Sequenced material: sorted CD4+, CD8+, or CD8+CD57+ T cells (not recorded which) from PBMCs. The rearrangement uses TRBV10-3 and TRBJ2-7, with D perhaps TRBD1 (6 bases). The sequence derives from a human donor with aplastic anemia. Here the CDR3 reads CATNDRRREQYF. Here the CDR3 DNA reads TGTGCCACCAACGACAGGAGGAGGGAGCAGTACTTC.